This entry lists 18 T cell receptor beta chains sequenced from one sample in a study of cytomegalovirus exposure and HLA in healthy donors. 60 Vbeta and 13 Jbeta primers were used in PCR. Measured with immunoSEQ multiplex PCR; TCRdb has only the in-frame clones, and not every one. The table lists around 100,000 clones, 50% to 65% of them singletons. The sequenced material came from PBMCs. These receptors were taken from a man aged 25 to 45 in good health and CMV-seropositive.

The chain uses TRBV5-1 and TRBJ2-5; the D is unclear. Germline-derived CDR1 and CDR2 are SGHRS and YFSETQ. Trimming removed 4 bases at V and 1 base at J, with 14 bases between. The CDR3 is made up of 15 amino acids. The CDR3: CASSPALTSQETQYF. Here the CDR3 DNA reads TGCGCCAGCAGCCCTGCCCTAACCTCCCAAGAGACCCAGTACTTC.

Points on this clone: The germline gene is not matched at one end of the junction; a read error may be the cause. The chain carries TRBV7-9 and TRBJ1-1; possible D gene TRBD1, 5 bases. The V gene's germline CDR1 is SEHNR and CDR2 FQNEAQ (reference sequence). There are 12 residues in the CDR3. The CDR3 DNA reads as TGTTCCAGCAGCCCTAGCGGGGGAGAAGCTTTCTTT. Translating gives CSSSPSGGEAFF.

Regarding this clone: The sample has other DNA sequences that encode this CDR3 too. The chain employs TRBV5-1 and TRBJ2-5; 16 positions agree with TRBD2. The CDR3 runs 16 residues. Germline CDR1 and CDR2: SGHRS and YFSETQ. Trimming at V came to 4 bases and at J to 4 bases, leaving 4 bases not matched to a gene. CDR3 amino acids: CASSPGLAGGLETQYF. CDR3 DNA: TGCGCCAGCAGCCCGGGACTAGCGGGGGGGTTAGAGACCCAGTACTTC.

V and J are TRBV10-3 and TRBJ1-2; 8 bases fit TRBD1. The trim removed 4 bases at V and 3 bases at J, leaving 4 bases unmatched. The CDR3 contains 14 residues. Germline V gene data show CDR1 as ENHRY and CDR2 as SYGVKD. CDR3 nucleotides: TGTGCCATCAGTGGGGGGACAGGCGACTATGGCTACACCTTC. Translating it yields CAISGGTGDYGYTF.

The CDR3, as DNA: TGCAGCGTTAGGGGGGGCCTCAATGAGCAGTTCTTC. Translating it yields CSVRGGLNEQFF. J is TRBJ2-1 and V is TRBV29-1; weak D call: TRBD2 (7 bases). This CDR3 has 12 residues. V was shortened by 5 bases and J by 6 bases, with 11 bases between the two germline ends. The germline gives CDR1 SQVTM, CDR2 ANQGSEA.

This clone came up a few times. The chain has TRBV5-8 and TRBJ2-1; D is unclear. The V gene lost 1 base and the J gene lost 8 bases, with 13 bases spanning the gap. The CDR3 totals 14 residues. Germline lookup yields CDR1 SGHTS and CDR2 YDEGEE. In nucleotides, the CDR3 is TGTGCCAGCAGCTTGAGTCCGGGTTTGGATGAGCAGTTCTTC. Protein sequence: CASSLSPGLDEQFF.

The table lists this clone with a few counts. The V gene is TRBV4-2, the J gene TRBJ2-1; 8 bases match TRBD2. CDR1 is LGHNA, CDR2 YNFKEQ, per germline. This CDR3 region has 16 residues. After removal of 2 bases from V and 0 bases from J, the junction contained 3 bases not matched to a gene. CDR3 protein: CASSQTSGSSYNEQFF. The CDR3 DNA is TGTGCCAGCAGCCAAACTAGCGGAAGCTCCTACAATGAGCAGTTCTTC.

This clone was recorded a few times. The gene calls are TRBV4-1 and TRBJ2-2; D unclear. This CDR3 has 13 amino acids. Germline lookup yields CDR1 MGHRA and CDR2 YSYEKL. The V and J ends lost 1 base and 8 bases respectively, with 8 bases between them. The CDR3 loop is CASSQVVYGELFF. In nucleotides, the CDR3 is TGCGCCAGCAGCCAAGTAGTATATGGGGAGCTGTTTTTT.

V and J are TRBV19 and TRBJ2-1; TRBD2 agrees at 12 bases. The junction had 15 bases not matched to a gene; V was cut back by 7 bases and J by 2 bases. The germline CDR1 and CDR2 sequences are LNHDA and SQIVND (reference sequence). This CDR3 contains 19 residues. The CDR3 sequence is CASIPRGLAGARPYNEQFF. The CDR3 DNA reads TGTGCCAGTATCCCCAGGGGACTAGCGGGCGCCCGTCCCTACAATGAGCAGTTCTTC.

CDR3 nucleotide sequence: TGTGCCAGCAGCTCCACGACAGGAGAAGCTTTCTTT. This encodes CASSSTTGEAFF. The chain links TRBV5-6 to TRBJ1-1, with D perhaps matching TRBD1 (6 bases). CDR1 and CDR2 (germline): SGHDT, YYEEEE. This CDR3 is 12 amino acids long. Trimming pared 3 bases from V and 8 bases from J, leaving 11 bases between.

The genes are TRBV29-1 and TRBJ1-2; 9 bases are shared with TRBD1. V lost 7 bases and J lost 2; bases outside the gene matches: 8. This CDR3 region has 14 residues. Germline CDR1 reads SQVTM; CDR2 reads ANQGSEA. The CDR3 nucleotides are TGCAGCGCCGCACCCGGGACAGGGAACTATGGCTACACCTTC. This encodes CSAAPGTGNYGYTF.

The chain joins TRBV5-1 to TRBJ2-1, with D possibly TRBD2 on 5 matching bases. The V gene lost 3 bases and the J gene lost 10 bases, with 14 bases spanning the gap. Germline lookup yields CDR1 SGHRS and CDR2 YFSETQ. The CDR3 sequence is 13 residues long. CDR3 loop: CASSYSQLGEQFF. The CDR3 coding sequence is TGCGCCAGCAGCTACAGCCAACTAGGAGAGCAGTTCTTC. Full variable domain (outside the CDR3, taken from reference TRBV5-1 and TRBJ2-1): KAGVTQTPRYLIKTRGQQVTLSCSPISGHRSVSWYQQTPGQGLQFLFEYFSETQRNKGNFPGRFSGRQFSNSRSEMNVSTLELGDSALYLCASSYSQLGEQFFGPGTRLTVL.

This clone appeared a single time. The CDR3 bases are TGTGCCAGCAGTTACCGGGGGTCCGGAAACACCATATATTTT. Protein: CASSYRGSGNTIYF. The chain is built from TRBV6-6 and TRBJ1-3, with a weak D call TRBD1 (5 bases). The CDR3 has 14 residues. CDR1 and CDR2 (germline): MNHNY, SVGAGI (reference sequence). The V end lost 2 bases, the J end lost 4 bases, and 9 bases lay between the germline ends.

In this sample, this clone turned up a few times. This chain links TRBV6-1 with TRBJ1-1; D possibly corresponds to TRBD1 (5 bases). There are 14 residues in the CDR3. From germline, CDR1 is MNHNS and CDR2 SASEGT. Trimming removed 3 bases at V and 1 base at J, with 9 bases between. DNA for the CDR3: TGTGCCAGCAGTGAGCAGGGTACGAACACTGAAGCTTTCTTT. Translation: CASSEQGTNTEAFF.

This clone was seen more than once but under ten times. Other DNA sequences in this sample translate to the same CDR3. The V call is TRBV19, the J call TRBJ2-3, with 8 bases identical to TRBD2. This CDR3 is 13 amino acids long. J lost 1 base, V lost 6 bases, and 0 bases had no gene match. Germline-derived CDR1 and CDR2 are LNHDA and SQIVND (reference sequence). In DNA form, the CDR3 reads TGTGCCAGTAGGACTAGCGGCACAGATACGCAGTATTTT. Amino acids: CASRTSGTDTQYF. Full variable domain (outside the CDR3, taken from reference TRBV19 and TRBJ2-3): DGGITQSPKYLFRKEGQNVTLSCEQNLNHDAMYWYRQDPGQGLRLIYYSQIVNDFQKGDIAEGYSVSREKKESFPLTVTSAQKNPTAFYLCASRTSGTDTQYFGPGTRLTVL.

A few counts support this clone. The V and J genes are TRBV14 and TRBJ1-2; D uncertain. The germline V gene has CDR1 SGHDN and CDR2 FVKESK. The ends were cut back, 3 bases at V and 7 bases at J, with 12 bases in the middle. CDR3 length: 13 residues. The CDR3 sequence is CASSHLTGSGYTF. In nucleotides, the CDR3 is TGTGCCAGCAGCCACCTTACGGGTAGTGGCTACACCTTC.

This chain uses TRBV7-9 with TRBJ1-1; D remains ambiguous. The CDR3 sequence is 13 residues long. In germline, CDR1 is SEHNR, CDR2 FQNEAQ (reference sequence). V was cut by 7 bases and J by 0 bases, with 9 bases left in between. CDR3 bases: TGTGCCAGCACCACTAGTATGAACACTGAAGCTTTCTTT. Protein product: CASTTSMNTEAFF.

This clone is a singleton in its sample. At one end the junction does not follow the germline gene, possibly because of a read error. The chain combines TRBV5-4 with TRBJ1-2, with 7 nucleotides matching TRBD1. Germline CDR1 is SGHNT and CDR2 is YYREEE (reference sequence). The CDR3 contains 15 residues. The CDR3 DNA follows: TGTGCCAGCAGCCTCACTCAGGGGGATGGCTATGTCTACACCTTC. Its protein product is CASSLTQGDGYVYTF.